These 8 T cell receptor beta chains came from one sample sequenced in a study of preoperative IRX-2 immunotherapy in early breast cancer. Treatment: preoperative locoregional IRX-2 cytokine immunotherapy. Some clones are missing from TCRdb's copy, which holds only in-frame ones; the method was immunoSEQ multiplex PCR. The sample yields roughly 99,000 clones, 86% seen once. The material was tumor tissue, obtained after IRX-2 immunotherapy. The receptors derive from a human donor with breast cancer.

This chain uses TRBV30 with TRBJ1-2; TRBD1 agrees at 7 bases. The ends lost 2 bases at V and 4 bases at J; junction bases unmatched: 10. The CDR3 is 15 amino acids. Germline V gene data show CDR1 as GTSNPN and CDR2 as SVGIG (reference sequence). CDR3 protein: CAWSHPGGGGYGYTF. CDR3 in DNA: TGTGCCTGGAGTCACCCAGGGGGAGGGGGCTATGGCTACACCTTC.

The rearrangement links TRBV2 to TRBJ2-1, with D hard to call. Deletions cut 9 bases from V and 3 bases from J, with 18 bases between. The V gene's germline CDR1 is SNHLY and CDR2 FYNNEI. This CDR3 is 15 amino acids long. The CDR3 region is CASQGGEMGYNEQFF. As DNA, the CDR3 is TGTGCCAGTCAAGGCGGCGAAATGGGCTACAATGAGCAGTTCTTC.

The chain carries TRBV18 and TRBJ1-1; D is undetermined. This CDR3 comprises 13 residues. Trimming shortened V by 3 bases and J by 0 bases, and 5 bases separated the two germline ends. The germline V gene has CDR1 KGHSH and CDR2 LQKENI. CDR3 DNA sequence: TGTGCCAGCTCACCGGGATTGAACACTGAAGCTTTCTTT. Protein sequence: CASSPGLNTEAFF.

This rearrangement joins TRBV30 to TRBJ1-2; possible D gene TRBD1, 5 bases. The CDR3 sequence is 13 residues long. Trimming stripped 3 bases from V and 5 bases from J, with 13 bases between. Germline V lookup: CDR1 GTSNPN, CDR2 SVGIG (reference sequence). CDR3 loop: CAWRGDSPYGYTF. The CDR3 DNA is TGTGCCTGGAGGGGAGACAGTCCGTATGGCTACACCTTC.

A single count supports this clone. The J gene is TRBJ2-2, the V gene TRBV30, with 14 bases lining up with TRBD2. The CDR3 length is 16 residues. V lost 1 base, J lost 7 bases, and 5 bases stayed unmatched. Germline CDR1 and CDR2: GTSNPN and SVGIG (reference sequence). Here the CDR3 DNA reads TGTGCCTGGAGTGGAGGACTAGCGGGAGGTCTCGGGGAGCTGTTTTTT. Translation: CAWSGGLAGGLGELFF. Filled out from reference TRBV30 and TRBJ2-2, the complete variable domain reads SQTIHQWPATLVQPVGSPLSLECTVEGTSNPNLYWYRQAAGRGLQLLFYSVGIGQISSEVPQNLSASRPQDRQFILSSKKLLLSDSGFYLCAWSGGLAGGLGELFFGEGSRLTVL.

This chain joins TRBV6-8 and TRBJ2-7, with TRBD2 as a possible D gene (6 bases). In germline, CDR1 is MNHGY, CDR2 SAAAGT. The V end was cut by 5 bases, the J end by 0 bases, with 14 bases between. This CDR3 spans 15 amino acids. CDR3 bases: TGTGCCAGCAGTCGGGACTCGACGGTCTCCTACGAGCAGTACTTC. Its translation: CASSRDSTVSYEQYF.

The CDR3 sequence: CASSRWDRDYEQYF. The CDR3 coding sequence is TGTGCCAGCTCACGATGGGACAGAGACTACGAGCAGTACTTC. V is TRBV18 and J is TRBJ2-7; 7 bases are shared with TRBD1. This CDR3 contains 14 residues. The germline V gene has CDR1 KGHSH and CDR2 LQKENI. The V gene end was trimmed by 4 bases and the J gene end by 3 bases; junction bases not matched to a gene: 6. Using reference TRBV18 and TRBJ2-7 for the parts outside the CDR3, the full variable domain is NAGVMQNPRHLVRRRGQEARLRCSPMKGHSHVYWYRQLPEEGLKFMVYLQKENIIDESGMPKERFSAEFPKEGPSILRIQQVVRGDSAAYFCASSRWDRDYEQYFGPGTRLTVT.

This chain links TRBV5-1 with TRBJ2-5; the D gene is possibly TRBD1 (7 bases). The CDR3 sequence is 14 residues long. The V and J ends lost 4 bases and 5 bases respectively, with 15 bases between them. Germline CDR1 SGHRS, CDR2 YFSETQ. The CDR3 spells CASSATGEVETQYF. The CDR3 coding sequence is TGCGCCAGCAGCGCAACAGGGGAGGTGGAGACCCAGTACTTC.